The rows below give T cell receptor beta chains drawn from one sample of a study of regulatory T cells in long-lasting Graves disease. TCRdb used MiXCR to reprocess the multiplex PCR reads, holding one entry per CDR3 protein. The sample lists around 470,000 distinct CDR3 sequences; 11% to 15% were seen once. This sample also appeared in a second study, on T cells in Graves' hyperthyroidism and ophthalmopathy.

The specimen was peripheral blood mononuclear cells (PBMCs), collected at new diagnosis, from a patient treated with antithyroid drugs. Receptors originate from a woman aged 45-65 years with Graves disease. The CDR3 runs from the conserved cysteine through the conserved F or W. A D gene is named only where the DNA matches it firmly. Only some rows state a clone size, as once, few, many or a class for expanded clones.

D gene	J gene	clone size	V gene	CDR3 protein	CDR3 DNA
NA	TRBJ1-2	many	TRBV11-2	CASSQIRGRSRYGYTF	TGTGCCAGCAGTCAGATAAGGGGCAGGTCGCGCTATGGCTACACCTTC
NA	TRBJ2-7	many	TRBV28	CASSLGQNYYEQYF	TGTGCCAGCAGTTTAGGTCAGAATTACTACGAGCAGTACTTC
TRBD1	TRBJ1-1	few	TRBV6-2/TRBV6-3	CASSTDRVKAFF	TGTGCCAGCAGCACCGACAGGGTAAAAGCTTTCTTT
NA	TRBJ1-5	many	TRBV28	CASRRGRYSNQPQHF	TGTGCCAGCAGGAGGGGTCGCTATAGCAATCAGCCCCAGCATTTT
NA	TRBJ2-7	many	TRBV27	CASSQTPNPTHEQYF	TGTGCCAGCAGCCAGACCCCTAACCCTACCCACGAGCAGTACTTC
NA	TRBJ2-1	few	TRBV7-9	CASSFATTSYNEQFF	TGTGCCAGCAGCTTTGCGACCACCTCCTACAATGAGCAGTTCTTC
TRBD1	TRBJ2-2	NA	TRBV5-1	CASSFKMGVGTANTGELFF	TGCGCCAGCAGCTTCAAGATGGGCGTTGGGACAGCGAACACCGGGGAGCTGTTTTTT
TRBD1	TRBJ1-5	many	TRBV6-1	CASGGGGQPQHF	TGTGCCAGCGGAGGGGGCGGACAGCCCCAGCATTTT
NA	TRBJ1-2	many	TRBV28	CASSSRSYGYTF	TGTGCCAGCAGCTCACGGAGCTATGGCTACACCTTC
TRBD1	TRBJ2-7	few	TRBV7-9	CASSLVGTGGLSYEQYF	TGTGCCAGCAGCTTAGTGGGGACAGGGGGCCTATCCTACGAGCAGTACTTC
NA	TRBJ2-7	NA	TRBV28	CASSRGTSSYERYF	TGTGCCAGCAGTAGGGGGACTTCGTCCTACGAGCGGTACTTC
NA	TRBJ1-3	many	TRBV11-2	CASSLDRSWLDTIYF	TGTGCCAGCAGCTTAGATCGGTCTTGGTTAGACACCATATATTTT
TRBD1	TRBJ2-7	many	TRBV28	CASSSDRAYEQYF	TGTGCCAGCAGTTCAGACAGGGCCTACGAGCAGTACTTC
NA	TRBJ2-1	many	TRBV25-1	CASSRGGGPFNEQFF	TGTGCCAGCAGTAGAGGAGGAGGACCGTTCAATGAGCAGTTCTTC
NA	TRBJ1-4	NA	TRBV28	CASSLRGIWINEKLFF	TGTGCCAGCAGTTTAAGGGGGATATGGATAAATGAAAAACTGTTTTTT
NA	TRBJ2-1	many	TRBV2	CASSENAYNEQFF	TGTGCCAGCAGTGAAAACGCCTACAATGAGCAGTTCTTC
NA	TRBJ1-1	NA	TRBV13	CASSLGLVYSTEAFF	TGTGCCAGCAGCTTAGGCCTGGTCTATTCCACTGAAGCTTTCTTT
NA	TRBJ1-1	NA	TRBV27	CASGFRGLNTEAFF	TGTGCCAGCGGGTTTAGGGGCCTGAACACTGAAGCTTTCTTT
TRBD2	TRBJ2-1	few	TRBV12-3/TRBV12-4	CASSLSSGEQFF	TGTGCCAGCAGTTTATCTAGCGGGGAGCAGTTCTTC
NA	TRBJ2-1	many	TRBV7-9	CASSPEIGGQFF	TGTGCCAGCAGCCCAGAAATTGGGGGGCAGTTCTTC
TRBD1	TRBJ1-5	many	TRBV2	CASRPTGWTQPQHF	TGTGCCAGCAGACCGACAGGGTGGACTCAGCCCCAGCATTTT
NA	TRBJ1-1	NA	TRBV10-3	CAISESPGTGAEALF	TGTGCCATCAGTGAGTCGCCGGGCACGGGAGCTGAAGCTCTCTTT
TRBD1	TRBJ1-1	few	TRBV6-2/TRBV6-3	CASSTGGEAFF	TGTGCCAGCTCCACAGGGGGTGAAGCTTTCTTT